This TCR beta chain was identified in a study of tissue T cells after allogeneic stem cell transplantation (dated by TCRdb to between 2021 and 2022). Turning to the overall study: The study profiled TCR beta repertoires across many tissues from research autopsies of patients with and without GVHD, plus mouse models of GVHD. The human arm was conducted as a prospective observational study, and neither blinding nor randomization was performed.

Receptors were amplified or captured by the immunoSEQ multiplex PCR assay. TCRbeta CDR3 sequencing was done by Adaptive Biotechnologies at survey depth, reporting CDR3 sequences, V/J genes, productive frequency and template counts. TCR beta CDR3 regions were amplified from genomic DNA instead of RNA. From the authors' description of their analysis: Jensen-Shannon divergence served to quantify pairwise repertoire overlap between tissues, with 0 meaning identical and 1 meaning complete divergence. Tissues were clustered by single-linkage agglomerative hierarchical clustering of pairwise JSD values and displayed as dendrograms. GLIPH2 was run on all patient samples with simulation_depth 1000, kmer_min_depth 3 and cdr3_length_cutoff 8, and groups with more than two unique CDR3s were retained. In a standardized tissue-overlap score, Jaccard GLIPH-group overlap across patients was extrapolated to a standard repertoire size of 1000 clones. Associations of diversity with clinical or experimental variables used linear mixed-effect models with tissue fixed effects and individual random effects. What TCRdb holds here is the immuneACCESS table cut down to in-frame rearrangements. Part of the clones is not present; checked against another copy, under half of the missing clones reflect an unresolved V gene, and the others are unexplained. The D gene and trimming were derived from the DNA, and the V and J assignments and clone size from that table. The sample includes about 50,000 clones, with around 73% observed a single time. The biggest ten clones account for about 0.7% of the sample.

General conclusions and limits of the study: Which tissue TCRs were alloreactive or antigen-specific was not determined in the study, and some clones might have been persisting host cells. The patient cohort was small and varied clinically, and sampling depth was recognized as a limitation. Within patients, how anatomically similar tissues were was a major factor shaping TCR repertoire composition, regardless of disease or transplant status. Only a few T cell clones appeared in more than one patient, yet motif-based clustering showed tissue-specific repertoire signatures that were shared between patients. In both patients and mice, T cells from blood and spleen covered only a limited part of the TCR repertoire found in tissues.

To note about this clone: The specificity of this receptor is unknown. For this mouse receptor, gene names and germline sequences are murine. The DNA ends 1 residue before the CDR3 does, and the rest of the CDR3 is filled in from the germline J gene.

V is cut by 0 bases and J by 1 base, and the space between the germline ends is 10 bases. The CDR3 measures 16 amino acids from cysteine to phenylalanine. Part of the CDR3 DNA is given, 45 bases translated from base 1. From a lookup of the germline V gene, CDR1 and CDR2 are MNHDT and YYDKIL. This receptor was obtained from a pool of C57BL/6 mice in good health. The receptor chain draws on TRBV17 and TRBJ2-1; the D region may be TRBD1 or TRBD2, each matching 6 bases equally. The material sequenced was sorted cells pooled from one or two spleens. The covered CDR3 bases are TGTGCTAGCAGTAGAGAAGGGGGGTCGAACTATGCTGAGCAGTTC. Translation gives CASSREGGSNYAEQF. The entire CDR3 sequence reads CASSREGGSNYAEQFF.